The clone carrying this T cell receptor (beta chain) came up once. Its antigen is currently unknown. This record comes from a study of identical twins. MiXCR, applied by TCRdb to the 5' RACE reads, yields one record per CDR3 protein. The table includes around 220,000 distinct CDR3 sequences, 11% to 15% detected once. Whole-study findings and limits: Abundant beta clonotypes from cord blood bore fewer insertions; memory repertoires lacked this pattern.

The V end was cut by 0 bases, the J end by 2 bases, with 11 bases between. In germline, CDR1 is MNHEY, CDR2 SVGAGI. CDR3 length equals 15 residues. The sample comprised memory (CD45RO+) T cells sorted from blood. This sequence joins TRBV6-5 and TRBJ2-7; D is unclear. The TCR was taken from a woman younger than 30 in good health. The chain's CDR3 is CASSYSFVQPYEQYF. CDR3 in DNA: TGTGCCAGCAGTTACTCGTTCGTCCAGCCCTACGAGCAGTACTTC.